This T cell receptor beta chain was identified during a study of shared clonotypes between healthy human individuals. Repertoires were generated with immunoSEQ multiplex PCR, while TCRdb's copy carries only in-frame clones and drops some. The sample has about 2.3 million clones, roughly 90% seen once. Germline CDR1 is SGDLS and CDR2 is YYNGEE. This CDR3 has 16 amino acids. V gave up 4 bases and J gave up 0 bases, with 16 bases separating them. The source of this sequence is a man younger than 35 in good health. Some clones in this sample may be carry-over from other donors' samples. The chain has TRBV9 and TRBJ1-2; D is unclear. Specimen: naive CD4+ T cells from PBMCs. Noted subset: CD45RA+ positively selected. The CDR3 DNA follows: TGTGCCAGCAGCCCCCGGGTCGATTTAGCTAACTATGGCTACACCTTC. It translates to CASSPRVDLANYGYTF.